These T cell receptor beta chains were read from a single sample in a study of blood T cell repertoires in COVID-19. Produced via immunoSEQ multiplex PCR; TCRdb's table is partial and in-frame only. The table records over 250,000 clones, about 87% of them present only once. Material: PBMCs or T cells enriched from blood (not recorded which). Receptors originate from a woman aged 18-29 years who had recovered from COVID-19. Each CDR3 is given without its conserved first and last residue.

V: TRBV15; J: TRBJ1-2; length: 12; CDR3: ATSRDRQGGGYT
V: TRBV6-2/TRBV6-3; J: TRBJ1-5; length: 13; CDR3: ASTPGGERNQPQH
V: TRBV12-3/TRBV12-4; J: TRBJ1-1; length: 10; CDR3: ASSLVSGGAF
V: TRBV10-3; J: TRBJ1-6; length: 13; CDR3: AITRTPGLGSPLH
V: TRBV4-3; J: TRBJ1-2; length: 14; CDR3: ASSQGVGGAIYGYT
V: TRBV19; J: TRBJ1-2; length: 14; CDR3: ATHPTGEFGLMGYT
V: TRBV28; J: TRBJ1-1; length: 11; CDR3: ASSLVMNTEAF
V: TRBV6-4; J: TRBJ1-5; length: 13; CDR3: ASRTIIPGNQPQH